The present entry profiles one T cell receptor (beta chain) with its context. The antigen it binds to is not known. Within one base of it there is no much larger clone, and no base qualities were kept. The sample is drawn from a study of cytomegalovirus exposure and HLA in healthy donors (dated 2017 in TCRdb). For the study in its entirety: An earlier analysis of some 550 of the donors reported more than 250 Gb of sequence data and some 120 million unique TCR beta sequences from roughly 200 million T cells. About 320 gigabases of sequencing data and approximately 85 million unique TCR sequences were included in an early release covering several hundred HLA-typed donors. To decide whether each TCR beta V gene segment behaved as functional or pseudogenic, an earlier analysis of some 600 of the donors relied on high-throughput TCR beta sequencing. The T cell repertoires of around 730 subjects were profiled by immunosequencing and related to cytomegalovirus serostatus. The genetic ancestry cluster associated with self-reported Caucasian donors included 80% to 90% of the 398 genotyped donors. The study was designed to test whether signatures of past pathogen exposure could be identified by cataloging public T cell receptors. Typing coverage varied by locus: roughly 620-640 donors for A, B, C, DRB1 and DQB1; approximately 560 for DQA1; 600 to 610 for DPA1; under 490 for DPB1. A later genetic analysis took genome-wide SNP genotypes for about 55% of the roughly 700 donors and used that subset as a discovery cohort. The later analysis used no new phenotypic data to find candidate immune exposures, relying instead on TCR beta sequences and their occurrence across donors. HLA typing covered class I and class II loci at four-digit resolution. A later analysis re-analyzed previously published TCR beta repertoires from 650 to 800 donors and added high-resolution HLA genotyping to study TCR occurrence patterns. Donor age, sex, ethnicity and CMV serostatus were compiled alongside the repertoire data. High-throughput TCR immunosequencing, statistical association of individual TCRs with disease status, and machine learning were combined to predict cytomegalovirus infection status. In addition to the first cohort of roughly 670 subjects, a separate validation cohort of 100 to 150 different subjects was used. Every discovery cohort repertoire had been produced on one sequencing platform. Four or five DR-DQ haplotypes were handled as single units for association and clustering, since linkage in the cohort was strong. Among 350 to 400 genotyped donors of the cohort, an average of roughly 240,000 unique TCR beta nucleotide sequences were sequenced per donor, roughly 20% of them non-productive.

The cohort comprised around 700 healthy bone marrow donors. At the time of sampling, all cohort members were nominally healthy, though unrecorded immune exposures were likely present. The donor tested CMV seropositive, placing the donor among the roughly 270 seropositive members of the cohort. A peripheral blood sample was collected from each donor, and TCR beta sequencing was performed on peripheral blood mononuclear cells. The Qiagen DNeasy Blood Extraction Kit was used to extract genomic DNA from the blood cell samples. Broad study findings and their caveats: A further reported finding was that TCR beta sequences accurately predicted the HLA-A and HLA-B alleles for most subjects in the first cohort. The classifier was reported to diagnose cytomegalovirus status with high specificity and sensitivity in both the original and validation cohorts. A total of fewer than 200 TCR beta chains were listed by the study as associated with cytomegalovirus. When HLA alleles, especially DR and DQ, strongly co-occurred, TCR associations were difficult to assign to individual alleles. For the cohort, immune exposure information was limited to CMV serostatus. The authors suggested that the approach could potentially be generalized to other disease states and immunological phenotypes. Correlated functional status among segregating V segments might be attributable to linkage disequilibrium, but an unknown experimental factor could not be ruled out. A cluster of highly shared sequence variants was judged likely to be a technical artifact of the sequencing pipeline. A later analysis found that HLA-associated TCR beta chains were more clonally expanded and had lower generation probabilities than equally common non-associated chains. The presence/absence analyses assumed that sequencing depth was roughly uniform across donors, and that assumption may not be true. Across donors, most TCR sequences were observed very rarely, whereas some public TCRs were present in many individuals. The earlier analysis of 450 to 700 of the donors excluded some 15 rarely observed V segments, including chromosome 9 orphons, because counts were too low. In a later genetic analysis, fewer N-insertions in productive TCRs were reported among donors in an Asian-associated ancestry cluster than the roughly 640-donor mean. Several of the top co-occurrence clusters appeared to be linked to parvovirus B19, influenza, CMV and Epstein-Barr virus, according to a later analysis. The cohort was sequenced for TCR beta chains only, and without alpha or paired-chain data the features that could be detected were limited. In a later analysis, most CMV-associated TCR beta chains were found to appear HLA-restricted, with HLA associations seemingly driven largely by CMV exposure. A later analysis found that TCR association rates varied across HLA loci, with DRB1 alleles showing the most associated TCRs and HLA-C alleles the fewest. Broadly in line with IMGT annotations, most TCR beta V segments showed up in productive rearrangements about 87% or about 30% of the time in an earlier analysis of around 600 of the donors. The 87-base-pair reads could not distinguish some IMGT-functional V segments, including TRBV6-2 and TRBV6-3, so those segments were excluded. A later analysis associated about 17,000 TCR beta sequences with specific HLA alleles at a false discovery rate of 0.05. In a later genetic analysis, a missense DCLRE1C variant was associated with V-gene and J-gene trimming of TCR beta chains, and the association was replicated in an independent cohort. In vitro tests confirmed that three of the cytomegalovirus-associated TCR beta chains recognize cytomegalovirus antigens. Because some donors lacked HLA typing at each locus, the association tests relied only on the typed subset.

The CDR3 holds 12 amino acids from the cysteine to the phenylalanine. The CDR3 DNA has 36 bases and is translated from base 1. V lost 9 bases and J lost 6 bases; the stretch between them is 14 bases long. From a lookup of the germline V gene (reference sequence), CDR1 and CDR2 are LNHDA and SQIVND. The library was produced with the immunoSEQ multiplex PCR assay. For the multiplex PCR, a mixture combining 60 forward primers for TCR Vbeta segments and 13 reverse primers for TCR Jbeta segments was used. The CDR3 region of rearranged TCR beta genes was amplified from genomic DNA with a multiplex PCR assay. On the Illumina HiSeq System, the amplified TCR beta libraries were sequenced as 87-base-pair reads. As for how the authors treated the data: Across the roughly 700 repertoires, a later analysis counted tens of millions of unique TCR beta chains, about 10 million of which were shared by at least two donors. To remove PCR and sequencing errors, raw reads were error-corrected and collapsed into unique sequences using a nearest-neighbor algorithm that merged closely related sequences. To assign V, D and J gene segments, CDR3 sequences were aligned to IMGT reference sequences. For a sequence to be retained, a match of at least six nucleotides was required to both a V gene segment and a J gene segment. A rearrangement was called productive if the CDR3 had no stop codons and remained in frame with V and J, and every other rearrangement was called non-productive. CDR3 was defined according to IMGT convention as the region running from the second conserved V-encoded cysteine to the conserved J-encoded phenylalanine. The earlier analysis of about 530 of the donors excluded any sequence lacking an unambiguous match to a single V gene segment. An earlier analysis of 550 to 650 of the donors classified V segments as functional when productive rearrangements were above 56.7% and as segregating when the standard deviation between donors was above 5%. A statistical classification framework was built for diagnosing cytomegalovirus status from the catalog of TCR beta chain sequences. In a later analysis, TCR nucleotide sequences were compared against IMGT/GENE-DB human TR gene sequences so that V and J genes could be assigned. Using the TCRdist pipeline, a later analysis assigned CDR3 sequences along with most-parsimonious VDJ recombination scenarios. In a later analysis, each TCR beta chain was defined by its CDR3 amino acid sequence together with its V-gene family, and reads without a unique V-gene family were excluded. A later analysis removed 592 highly shared, low-generation-probability nucleotide sequences to deal with suspected cross-contamination and a sequencing artifact. A later analysis calculated a clonal expansion index for each public chain from normalized within-repertoire ranks of inferred template counts. A later analysis computed generation probabilities with a VDJ recombination model fitted to out-of-frame rearrangements, and checked the results against IGoR. In a later analysis, TCR-TCR, TCR-HLA and TCR-CMV co-occurrence was scored with hypergeometric tests, and a repertoire-size bias correction was applied to TCR pairs. To estimate false discovery rates, a later analysis permuted the HLA or CMV assignments 20 times. In a later analysis, co-occurring TCRs were grouped using DBSCAN, with TCRdist sequence similarity added in when clustering inside HLA-allele-positive subsets. For co-occurrence clustering, repertoires with fewer than 30,000 or more than 120,000 public chains were excluded, along with roughly five repertoires with anomalous nucleotide sharing. Not all clones reach the TCRdb copy of this immuneACCESS table, which keeps in-frame sequences only. Checked studies attribute under half of the gap to unresolved V genes and leave the rest unexplained. The V and J calls and the clone size are those of that table, but D and trimming were determined from the DNA. The sample table holds fewer than 90,000 clones, of which less than 85% were seen once. The ten largest make up more than 8% of the sample.

The material sequenced was PBMCs. The chain employs TRBV19 and TRBJ1-2; TRBD1 is perhaps the D gene, given 6 matching bases. This TCR came from a woman aged 45-59 years in good health and CMV-seropositive. The sequence in DNA is TGTGCCAGCACACGGGGGGCAGATGGCTACACCTTC. Translated, this gives CASTRGADGYTF.